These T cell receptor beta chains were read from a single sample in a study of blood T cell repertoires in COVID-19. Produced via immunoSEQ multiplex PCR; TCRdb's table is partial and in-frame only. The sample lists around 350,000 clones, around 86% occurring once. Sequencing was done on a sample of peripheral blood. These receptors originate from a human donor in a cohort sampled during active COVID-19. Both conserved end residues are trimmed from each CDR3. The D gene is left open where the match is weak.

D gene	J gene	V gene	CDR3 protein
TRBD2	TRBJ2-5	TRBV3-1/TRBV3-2	ASSLQRGRETQY
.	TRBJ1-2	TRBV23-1	ASSQILAAGRGSNYGYT
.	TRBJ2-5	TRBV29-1	SVNRDTKETQY
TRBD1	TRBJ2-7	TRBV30	AWSIQGASYEQY
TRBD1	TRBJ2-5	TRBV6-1	ASSEAGTDQETQY
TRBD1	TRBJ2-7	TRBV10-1	ASSGTGFGNEQY
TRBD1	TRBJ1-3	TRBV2	ASSAGQILLSSGNTIY
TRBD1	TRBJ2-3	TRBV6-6	ASSYSGQGGTDTQY
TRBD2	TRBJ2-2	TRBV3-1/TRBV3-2	ASRGLGERGHTGELF
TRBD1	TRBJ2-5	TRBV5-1	ASSSEDRAQETQY
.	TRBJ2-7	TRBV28	ASSLYPQGGEQY
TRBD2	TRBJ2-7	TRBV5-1	ASSIGTSGVSTTYEQY
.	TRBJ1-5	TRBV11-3	ASSFGISRRGSTQH
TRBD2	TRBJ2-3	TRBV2	ASRFLAETDTQY
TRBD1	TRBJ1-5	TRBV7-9	ASSFTGVQPQH
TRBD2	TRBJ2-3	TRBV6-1	ASSDERGSTDTQY
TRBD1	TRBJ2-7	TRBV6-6	ASSRQGPYEQY
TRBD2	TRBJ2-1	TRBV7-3	ASSLAGGNEQF
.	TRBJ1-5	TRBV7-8	ASSLGRAENQPQH
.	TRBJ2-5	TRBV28	ASSRSSFSETQY
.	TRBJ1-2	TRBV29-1	SVGLGGNYGYT
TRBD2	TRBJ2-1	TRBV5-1	ASSLEGLAGIDEQF
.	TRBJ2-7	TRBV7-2	ASSPRASFSYEQY
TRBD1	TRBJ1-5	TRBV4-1	ASSQTGTGSLSGQPQH
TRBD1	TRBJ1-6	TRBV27	ASSWQGASRSPLH
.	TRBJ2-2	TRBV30	AWRRAGELF
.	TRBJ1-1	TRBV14	ASSQLGGDSEAF
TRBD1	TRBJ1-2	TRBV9	ASSFGQGGGYT